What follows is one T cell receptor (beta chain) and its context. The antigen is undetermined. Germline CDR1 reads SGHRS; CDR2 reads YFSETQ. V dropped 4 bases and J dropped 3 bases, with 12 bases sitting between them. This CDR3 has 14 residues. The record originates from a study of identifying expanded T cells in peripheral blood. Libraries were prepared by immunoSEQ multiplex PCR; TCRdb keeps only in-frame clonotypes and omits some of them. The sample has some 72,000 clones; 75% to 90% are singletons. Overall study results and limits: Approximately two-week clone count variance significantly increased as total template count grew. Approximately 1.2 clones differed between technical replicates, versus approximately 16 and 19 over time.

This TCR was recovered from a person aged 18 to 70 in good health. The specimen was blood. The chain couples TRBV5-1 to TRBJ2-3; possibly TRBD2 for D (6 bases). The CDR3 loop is CASSRRAGTDTQYF. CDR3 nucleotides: TGCGCCAGCAGCCGGAGGGCGGGGACAGATACGCAGTATTTT.